This T cell receptor beta chain is drawn from a study of T cell repertoires in ileal Crohn's disease. Study results and caveats: High-frequency clones were more common in sorted CD8 than CD4 cells.

This clone was detected once. Antigen specificity is unknown. This table comes from immunoSEQ multiplex PCR, and its TCRdb copy is limited to in-frame clones, with some not included. The data contain roughly 29,000 clones, about four fifths of them singletons. With 7 bases clipped from V and 1 base from J, the junction kept 11 bases outside the gene matches. The CDR3 length is 17 residues. In germline, CDR1 is LNHDA, CDR2 SQIVND (reference sequence). The source of this sequence is an adult with Crohn's disease. The V call is TRBV19, the J call TRBJ1-5, with 9 bases lining up with TRBD1. Sequencing input: ileal tissue. CDR3 loop: CASTSPRGTGSNQPQHF. For the CDR3, the DNA is TGTGCCAGTACCTCCCCCAGAGGGACAGGGAGCAATCAGCCCCAGCATTTT. The full variable domain, in which reference TRBV19 and TRBJ1-5 provide the parts outside the CDR3, is DGGITQSPKYLFRKEGQNVTLSCEQNLNHDAMYWYRQDPGQGLRLIYYSQIVNDFQKGDIAEGYSVSREKKESFPLTVTSAQKNPTAFYLCASTSPRGTGSNQPQHFGDGTRLSIL.